One sample yielded the 3 T cell receptor beta chains listed below, sequenced in a study of shared clonotypes between healthy human individuals (dated by TCRdb to the early 2020s). Library prep was done by the immunoSEQ multiplex PCR assay. TCRdb holds this immuneACCESS table with in-frame rearrangements only. Some clones are missing; in checked studies, unresolved V genes explain under half, and the rest has no known cause. The sample data list 800,000 to 1,200,000 clones, and roughly 74% of these were observed just once. The ten largest clones represent 0.4% to 0.55% of the sample. Material: memory CD4+ T cells from PBMCs. What the cell subset or site label conveys for this sample: CD45RA-negative fraction. The receptors originated from a man aged 18-30 years in good health. Some clones in this sample may be carry-over from other donors' samples.

V gene TRBV7-9 combines with J gene TRBJ2-5; the match to TRBD1 covers 11 bases. CDR3 size: 16 residues. Trimming removed 5 bases from V and 5 bases from J; junction bases left unmatched: 10. Germline V CDR1 and CDR2: SEHNR, FQNEAQ (reference sequence). CDR3 sequence: CASSPWDRGISETQYF. CDR3 coding DNA: TGTGCCAGCAGCCCATGGGACAGGGGGATCTCCGAGACCCAGTACTTC.

This clone turned up a few times. The gene calls are TRBV28 and TRBJ2-4, with D uncertain. Trimming removed 4 bases at V and 5 bases at J, with 15 bases between. CDR3 size: 15 residues. Looked up from germline, CDR1 is MDHEN and CDR2 is SYDVKM. The CDR3 spells CASSSRHLYENIQYF. CDR3 bases: TGTGCCAGCAGTTCCAGACACCTTTACGAAAACATTCAGTACTTC.

The genes are TRBV28 and TRBJ2-1; D perhaps matches TRBD2 (5 bases). The CDR3 sequence is 16 residues long. V was shortened by 6 bases and J by 0 bases, with 15 bases between the two germline ends. CDR1 and CDR2 (germline): MDHEN, SYDVKM. The CDR3 spells CASSSMDSRSYNEQFF. CDR3 in DNA: TGTGCCAGCAGCAGCATGGACTCTCGCTCCTACAATGAGCAGTTCTTC.